The present TCR beta chain was sequenced within a study of cytomegalovirus exposure and HLA in healthy donors. Findings and limits, study-wide: One variant, a missense change in DCLRE1C, was linked in a later analysis to TCR beta V- and J-gene trimming.

As concerns this clone: Its antigen is undetermined.

PCR was performed using 60 Vbeta and 13 Jbeta primers. Only in-frame clones appear in the TCRdb table, and some are missing; sequencing was by immunoSEQ multiplex PCR. The table shows approximately 190,000 clones, with roughly 80% occurring only once. This TCR came from a man in his forties in good health and CMV-seropositive. The sequenced sample was PBMCs.

CDR3 sequence: CASRPGPNEQFF. DNA for the CDR3: TGTGCCAGCAGGCCGGGTCCAAATGAGCAGTTCTTC. The chain links TRBV27 to TRBJ2-1; D unresolved. There are 12 residues in the CDR3. V shed 6 bases and J shed 7 bases, with 10 bases lying between them. CDR1 MNHEY and CDR2 SMNVEV come from the germline V gene (reference sequence).